These T cell receptor beta chains were read from a single sample in a study of cytomegalovirus exposure and HLA in healthy donors. Sequencing used immunoSEQ multiplex PCR; TCRdb keeps in-frame clones, though not all of them. The repertoire holds 100,000 to 150,000 clones, about four fifths seen once, with approximately 5% in the top ten. The sample taken for sequencing was PBMCs. These receptors all come from a man aged 25 to 45 in good health and CMV-seronegative. The CDR3 runs from the conserved cysteine through the conserved F or W. Each record gives: V gene, clone size, D gene, J gene, CDR3 protein, CDR3 DNA. The D gene is left open where the match is weak. Clone size is not always given. Where it is, it says once, few, many or a class for expanded clones.

v_gene: TRBV7-9
abundance: -
d_gene: TRBD1
j_gene: TRBJ2-7
CDR3aa: CASSRQGLLYEQYF
CDR3nt: TGTGCCAGCAGCCGACAGGGCCTCCTCTACGAGCAGTACTTC

v_gene: TRBV5-6
abundance: -
d_gene: TRBD2
j_gene: TRBJ2-7
CDR3aa: CASSSGGEQYF
CDR3nt: TGTGCCAGCAGCTCGGGGGGGGAGCAGTACTTC

v_gene: TRBV28
abundance: once
d_gene: -
j_gene: TRBJ2-1
CDR3aa: CASRETGEGYNEQFF
CDR3nt: TGTGCCAGCAGAGAGACAGGGGAGGGCTACAATGAGCAGTTCTTC

v_gene: TRBV5-1
abundance: -
d_gene: TRBD1
j_gene: TRBJ1-2
CDR3aa: CASSLTGENYGYTF
CDR3nt: TGCGCCAGCAGCTTGACAGGGGAGAACTATGGCTACACCTTC

v_gene: TRBV10-2
abundance: -
d_gene: TRBD2
j_gene: TRBJ2-1
CDR3aa: CASKPGLAGNEQFF
CDR3nt: TGCGCCAGCAAGCCGGGACTAGCCGGCAATGAGCAGTTCTTC

v_gene: TRBV5-1
abundance: once
d_gene: TRBD2
j_gene: TRBJ2-7
CDR3aa: CASSAPLAAGGGEQYF
CDR3nt: TGCGCCAGCAGCGCCCCACTAGCGGCCGGGGGCGGCGAGCAGTACTTC

v_gene: TRBV29-1
abundance: -
d_gene: -
j_gene: TRBJ2-5
CDR3aa: CSVLGAIPLETQYF
CDR3nt: TGCAGCGTTCTTGGGGCAATCCCCCTGGAGACCCAGTACTTC

v_gene: TRBV6-1
abundance: -
d_gene: TRBD1
j_gene: TRBJ2-2
CDR3aa: CASSEGTGDTGELFF
CDR3nt: TGTGCCAGCAGTGAGGGGACAGGGGACACCGGGGAGCTGTTTTTT

v_gene: TRBV5-1
abundance: -
d_gene: -
j_gene: TRBJ1-2
CDR3aa: CASSLQGINYGYTF
CDR3nt: TGCGCCAGCAGCTTGCAGGGGATCAACTATGGCTACACCTTC

v_gene: TRBV28
abundance: -
d_gene: TRBD2
j_gene: TRBJ2-3
CDR3aa: CASSLLGLATDTQYF
CDR3nt: TGTGCCAGCAGTTTACTGGGACTAGCGACAGATACGCAGTATTTT

v_gene: TRBV4-2
abundance: -
d_gene: TRBD1
j_gene: TRBJ2-2
CDR3aa: CASSQSQGAVGELFF
CDR3nt: TGTGCCAGCAGCCAATCCCAGGGGGCGGTCGGGGAGCTGTTTTTT

v_gene: TRBV5-1
abundance: -
d_gene: -
j_gene: TRBJ2-5
CDR3aa: CASSLGLAQETQYF
CDR3nt: TGCGCCAGCAGCTTGGGTCTAGCACAGGAGACCCAGTACTTC

v_gene: TRBV7-9
abundance: once
d_gene: TRBD2
j_gene: TRBJ2-1
CDR3aa: CASSLERGGNEQFF
CDR3nt: TGTGCCAGCAGCTTAGAGCGGGGGGGAAATGAGCAGTTCTTC

v_gene: TRBV13
abundance: -
d_gene: TRBD2
j_gene: TRBJ2-5
CDR3aa: CASSTLLAGGLETQYF
CDR3nt: TGTGCCAGCAGCACGCTACTAGCGGGGGGGCTTGAGACCCAGTACTTC

v_gene: TRBV5-3
abundance: -
d_gene: -
j_gene: TRBJ1-2
CDR3aa: CARSSRGPPAYGYTF
CDR3nt: TGTGCCAGAAGCTCGCGGGGCCCACCAGCCTATGGCTACACCTTC

v_gene: TRBV19
abundance: -
d_gene: -
j_gene: TRBJ2-6
CDR3aa: CASRGKGQRGANVLTF
CDR3nt: TGTGCCAGTAGGGGGAAGGGGCAGAGAGGGGCCAACGTCCTGACTTTC

v_gene: TRBV5-1
abundance: -
d_gene: TRBD1
j_gene: TRBJ1-4
CDR3aa: CASKRQGVNNEKLFF
CDR3nt: TGCGCCAGCAAGAGGCAGGGGGTAAACAATGAAAAACTGTTTTTT

v_gene: TRBV7-8
abundance: -
d_gene: -
j_gene: TRBJ1-5
CDR3aa: CASSGPNQPQHF
CDR3nt: TGTGCCAGCAGCGGCCCCAATCAGCCCCAGCATTTT

v_gene: TRBV7-9
abundance: -
d_gene: -
j_gene: TRBJ2-5
CDR3aa: CASSLRGGETQYF
CDR3nt: TGTGCCAGCAGCCTCAGGGGCGGGGAGACCCAGTACTTC

v_gene: TRBV4-2
abundance: -
d_gene: TRBD2
j_gene: TRBJ2-3
CDR3aa: CASSQGASGGTFRTDTQYF
CDR3nt: TGTGCCAGCAGCCAAGGGGCTAGCGGGGGGACCTTTCGCACAGATACGCAGTATTTT

v_gene: TRBV1
abundance: -
d_gene: -
j_gene: TRBJ2-1
CDR3aa: CTSSQDRGQGFYNEQFF
CDR3nt: TGCACCAGCAGCCAAGATCGGGGACAGGGGTTCTACAATGAGCAGTTCTTC

v_gene: TRBV7-6
abundance: -
d_gene: -
j_gene: TRBJ1-1
CDR3aa: CASSQTFADTEAFF
CDR3nt: TGTGCCAGCAGCCAGACCTTTGCGGACACTGAAGCTTTCTTT

v_gene: TRBV28
abundance: -
d_gene: -
j_gene: TRBJ1-1
CDR3aa: CASSLTRKAFF
CDR3nt: TGTGCCAGCAGTTTGACGCGGAAAGCTTTCTTT

v_gene: TRBV29-1
abundance: once
d_gene: -
j_gene: TRBJ2-3
CDR3aa: CSVGRGGTDTQYF
CDR3nt: TGCAGCGTTGGGAGGGGGGGAACAGATACGCAGTATTTT

v_gene: TRBV4-3
abundance: -
d_gene: TRBD2
j_gene: TRBJ2-3
CDR3aa: CASSQDRGGRDTQYF
CDR3nt: TGCGCCAGCAGCCAAGATCGGGGGGGGAGAGATACGCAGTATTTT

v_gene: TRBV5-6
abundance: once
d_gene: -
j_gene: TRBJ1-3
CDR3aa: CASSSLDFKPGNTIYF
CDR3nt: TGTGCCAGCAGCTCCCTAGACTTCAAACCTGGAAACACCATATATTTT

v_gene: TRBV5-1
abundance: -
d_gene: -
j_gene: TRBJ1-1
CDR3aa: CASRTEMNTEAFF
CDR3nt: TGCGCCAGCAGGACAGAAATGAACACTGAAGCTTTCTTT

v_gene: TRBV5-6
abundance: -
d_gene: TRBD1
j_gene: TRBJ1-2
CDR3aa: CASSPQGAHIGYTF
CDR3nt: TGTGCCAGCAGCCCACAGGGGGCGCATATCGGGTACACCTTC

v_gene: TRBV29-1
abundance: -
d_gene: -
j_gene: TRBJ1-1
CDR3aa: CSVQGVTGSTEAFF
CDR3nt: TGCAGCGTCCAGGGCGTTACAGGGTCCACTGAAGCTTTCTTT

v_gene: TRBV7-2
abundance: once
d_gene: -
j_gene: TRBJ1-2
CDR3aa: CASSPVGYYGYTF
CDR3nt: TGTGCCAGCAGCCCCGTGGGCTACTATGGCTACACCTTC

v_gene: TRBV4-1
abundance: -
d_gene: TRBD1
j_gene: TRBJ1-1
CDR3aa: CASSQGTVLNTEAFF
CDR3nt: TGCGCCAGCAGCCAGGGGACAGTTTTGAACACTGAAGCTTTCTTT

v_gene: TRBV4-3
abundance: -
d_gene: -
j_gene: TRBJ2-2
CDR3aa: CASSQEYGNTGELFF
CDR3nt: TGCGCCAGCAGCCAAGAATACGGGAACACCGGGGAGCTGTTTTTT

v_gene: TRBV15
abundance: few
d_gene: -
j_gene: TRBJ1-1
CDR3aa: CATSRDVRENTEAFF
CDR3nt: TGTGCCACCAGCAGAGATGTACGGGAGAACACTGAAGCTTTCTTT